These 10 T cell receptor beta chains originate from one sample sequenced in a study of regulatory and conventional T cells in RAG deficiency. Clones were read by immunoSEQ multiplex PCR, and TCRdb kept only the in-frame ones, dropping some. The sample has 20,000 to 25,000 clones, 95% to 96% seen once. Blood CD4+ CD25-low CD127-high conventional T cells supplied the genomic DNA template. These records were also assigned to another study, of regulatory T cells. That work contributes: The primer mix had 52 TRBV and 13 TRBJ primers.

Sequenced sample: CD25- CD4+ T cells sorted from blood. Receptors originate from a human donor in good health.

In DNA form, the CDR3 reads TGTGCCAGCAGCTTAGAGGGCGCCGGTTGGTACTTC. Protein sequence: CASSLEGAGWYF. The genes are TRBV11-2 and TRBJ2-7; no clear D gene. CDR1 is SGHAT and CDR2 is FQNNGV in the germline V gene. Trimming left V 0 bases short and J 12 bases short, with 12 bases between. CDR3 length: 12 amino acids.

The chain is built from TRBV5-1 and TRBJ2-1, with D possibly TRBD2 on 6 matching bases. CDR1 and CDR2 from the germline V gene are SGHRS and YFSETQ. V lost 1 base to trimming and J lost 5 bases, with 10 bases between them. The length of the CDR3 is 14 residues. CDR3 sequence (DNA): TGCGCCAGCAGCTTGCAGACTAGTAACAATGAGCAGTTCTTC. Translated, it gives CASSLQTSNNEQFF.

This chain links TRBV19 with TRBJ1-2; 9 nucleotides line up with TRBD1. This CDR3 is 15 amino acids long. Trimming took 3 bases from V and 5 from J; bases not matched to a gene: 7. CDR1 is LNHDA, CDR2 SQIVND, per germline (reference sequence). The CDR3 loop reads CASSMIGDRAYGYTF. As DNA, the CDR3 is TGTGCCAGTAGTATGATTGGGGACAGGGCATATGGCTACACCTTC.

The chain uses TRBV11-2 and TRBJ1-1; the D is unclear. Trimming left V 5 bases short and J 3 bases short, with 10 bases between. The CDR3 is made up of 13 amino acids. Germline V gene lookup returns CDR1 SGHAT and CDR2 FQNNGV. CDR3 sequence (DNA): TGTGCCAGCAGCCTTGGTTCGGACACTGAAGCTTTCTTT. Its translation is CASSLGSDTEAFF.

The rearrangement uses TRBV14 and TRBJ2-1, with 8 bases aligning to TRBD1. This CDR3 contains 16 residues. Losses at the gene ends were 3 bases for V and 5 bases for J; bases not matched to a gene: 9. Germline V gene sequence: CDR1 SGHDN, CDR2 FVKESK. As DNA, the CDR3 is TGTGCCAGCAGCCAGGGCGACAGGGGATTCCACAATGAGCAGTTCTTC. Protein: CASSQGDRGFHNEQFF.

The chain has TRBV4-3 and TRBJ2-3; 13 bases match TRBD2. J gave up 4 bases and V 3 bases, and 7 bases lay outside the gene matches. The germline gives CDR1 LGHNA, CDR2 YSLEER. The CDR3 consists of 17 residues. Here the CDR3 reads CASSHATSGGAADTQYF. The CDR3 nucleotides read TGCGCCAGCAGCCATGCAACTAGCGGGGGGGCCGCAGATACGCAGTATTTT.

The chain combines TRBV30 with TRBJ2-3; no definite D call. The CDR3 consists of 15 residues. CDR1 GTSNPN and CDR2 SVGIG come from the germline V gene (reference sequence). With 0 bases removed from V and 0 bases from J, the gap between germline ends came to 10 bases. DNA of the CDR3: TGTGCCTGGAGTGTACGAGGCGGAAGCACAGATACGCAGTATTTT. Residues: CAWSVRGGSTDTQYF.

The V gene is TRBV4-1, the J gene TRBJ2-4, with D possibly being TRBD2 (6 bases). CDR1 is MGHRA and CDR2 is YSYEKL in the germline V gene. There are 15 residues in the CDR3. The V gene lost 2 bases and the J gene lost 11 bases, with 19 bases spanning the gap. CDR3 in DNA: TGCGCCAGCAGCCAAATCGCGGGGACTCGGGGATTTCAGTACTTC. Translating gives CASSQIAGTRGFQYF.

The chain couples TRBV5-1 to TRBJ2-7; 10 bases agree with TRBD1. This CDR3 spans 17 amino acids. CDR1 and CDR2 (germline): SGHRS, YFSETQ. Trimming at V came to 0 bases and at J to 2 bases, leaving 8 bases not matched to a gene. The CDR3 DNA reads as TGCGCCAGCAGCTTGGCCAGGGGACAGGGGATAACCTACGAGCAGTACTTC. The encoded protein is CASSLARGQGITYEQYF.

V gene TRBV27 combines with J gene TRBJ1-2, with D perhaps matching TRBD1 (5 bases). In germline, CDR1 is MNHEY, CDR2 SMNVEV (reference sequence). V was clipped by 3 bases and J by 1 base, with 12 bases between them. The CDR3 has 15 amino acids. The CDR3 nucleotides are TGTGCCAGCAGTTTTGGTACAGGCAATAACTATGGCTACACCTTC. Protein product: CASSFGTGNNYGYTF.